A single sample is the source of the 27 T cell receptor beta chains below, sequenced in a study of blood T cell repertoires in COVID-19. Sequencing was performed with immunoSEQ multiplex PCR; in TCRdb, only in-frame clones are kept and a portion is missing. This sample has tens of thousands of clones, with more than 60% found just once. Sequencing was carried out using peripheral blood. These receptor sequences come from an older man with active or convalescent COVID-19.

This sequence joins TRBV10-1 and TRBJ2-1; D is uncertain. The germline V and J ends were trimmed by 4 bases and 2 bases, with 6 bases remaining between them. Germline lookup yields CDR1 WNHNN and CDR2 SYGVQD (reference sequence). The CDR3 sequence is 13 residues long. CDR3 sequence: CASSAGPYNEQFF. The CDR3 nucleotides are TGCGCCAGCAGTGCGGGTCCCTACAATGAGCAGTTCTTC.

This clone was seen once. The chain employs TRBV6-5 and TRBJ2-1; 7 bases align to TRBD1. CDR1 is MNHEY, CDR2 SVGAGI, per germline. The CDR3 spans 13 residues. V shed 7 bases, J shed 8 bases, and the junction held 8 bases outside the gene matches. In nucleotides, the CDR3 is TGTGCCAGCAAACAGGGGTTTTGGGATGAGCAGTTCTTC. As protein: CASKQGFWDEQFF.

The chain uses TRBV5-8 and TRBJ2-1; TRBD1 agrees at 8 bases. The CDR3 is made up of 16 amino acids. Germline CDR1 and CDR2: SGHTS and YDEGEE. V trimming: 4 bases; J trimming: 0 bases; junction bases outside the gene matches: 6. The CDR3 DNA follows: TGTGCCAGCAGCCCAAGGACAGGGAGCTCCTACAATGAGCAGTTCTTC. Translating gives CASSPRTGSSYNEQFF.

The gene calls are TRBV29-1 and TRBJ2-1, with 7 positions matching TRBD2. J lost 7 bases, V lost 4 bases, and 4 bases had no gene match. Germline V lookup: CDR1 SQVTM, CDR2 ANQGSEA. The CDR3 loop spans 12 amino acids. The DNA for the CDR3 is TGCAGCGTTGCGAGCGGGGCTAATGAGCAGTTCTTC. It yields the protein CSVASGANEQFF.

V gene TRBV30 combines with J gene TRBJ2-7, with a weak D call TRBD1 (6 bases). Germline V lookup: CDR1 GTSNPN, CDR2 SVGIG (reference sequence). Between the trimmed V and J ends, which lost 2 bases and 1 base, there was a span of 12 bases. The CDR3 sequence is 14 residues long. CDR3 protein: CAWSFGQSSYEQYF. The DNA for the CDR3 is TGTGCCTGGAGTTTCGGACAGAGTTCCTACGAGCAGTACTTC.

This clone was recorded a few times. The gene calls are TRBV9 and TRBJ2-1, with TRBD2 matching over 11 bases. The CDR3 runs 15 residues. Germline CDR1 and CDR2: SGDLS and YYNGEE. Trimming took 3 bases from V and 4 from J; bases not matched to a gene: 3. CDR3: CASSAGLADYNEQFF. In nucleotides, the CDR3 is TGTGCCAGCAGCGCGGGACTAGCGGATTACAATGAGCAGTTCTTC.

The chain carries TRBV24-1 and TRBJ2-3; D perhaps matches TRBD2 (5 bases). The CDR3 contains 14 residues. CDR1 and CDR2 from the germline V gene are KGHDR and SFDVKD. Trimming shortened V by 7 bases and J by 2 bases, and 12 bases separated the two germline ends. CDR3 in DNA: TGTGCCACCAGGCCCCCCGGGAACACAGATACGCAGTATTTT. This codes for CATRPPGNTDTQYF.

The chain is built from TRBV19 and TRBJ2-7; no clear D. This CDR3 is 16 amino acids long. Germline V CDR1 and CDR2: LNHDA, SQIVND (reference sequence). V was trimmed by 5 bases and J by 5 bases, leaving 22 bases between them. In DNA form, the CDR3 reads TGTGCCAGTAGTGTCAACCGGAGCCCACCATCCAACGAGCAGTACTTC. This encodes CASSVNRSPPSNEQYF. Full variable domain (rest looked up from reference TRBV19 and TRBJ2-7): DGGITQSPKYLFRKEGQNVTLSCEQNLNHDAMYWYRQDPGQGLRLIYYSQIVNDFQKGDIAEGYSVSREKKESFPLTVTSAQKNPTAFYLCASSVNRSPPSNEQYFGPGTRLTVT.

This clone appeared a few times. The gene calls are TRBV5-1 and TRBJ2-3, with D possibly TRBD2 on 5 matching bases. V was shortened by 3 bases and J by 6 bases, with 14 bases between the two germline ends. Germline V gene sequence: CDR1 SGHRS, CDR2 YFSETQ. This CDR3 is 14 amino acids long. The CDR3 sequence is CASSSAEDLDTQYF. DNA of the CDR3: TGCGCCAGCAGCTCGGCGGAGGATTTGGATACGCAGTATTTT.

A few counts support this clone. The chain has TRBV27 and TRBJ2-3; tentatively, D is TRBD2 (6 bases). V lost 5 bases and J 0 bases, leaving 15 bases between the germline ends. This CDR3 has 16 residues. Germline assignment: CDR1 MNHEY and CDR2 SMNVEV (reference sequence). This CDR3 reads CASSPISGLSTDTQYF. CDR3 sequence (DNA): TGTGCCAGCAGTCCGATTAGCGGACTGAGCACAGATACGCAGTATTTT.

This rearrangement joins TRBV5-1 to TRBJ2-7; 9 bases agree with TRBD1. CDR3 size: 16 residues. Germline V gene lookup returns CDR1 SGHRS and CDR2 YFSETQ. J was trimmed by 3 bases and V by 4 bases; bases with no gene match: 11. The CDR3 DNA is TGCGCCAGCAGCGAACTACCGGGACAGGGTAACTACGAGCAGTACTTC. Its translation is CASSELPGQGNYEQYF.

This clone was observed once. The rearrangement links TRBV19 to TRBJ1-4; no clear D gene. This CDR3 has 14 amino acids. Per the germline V gene, CDR1 is LNHDA and CDR2 is SQIVND (reference sequence). V was clipped by 5 bases and J by 5 bases, with 12 bases between them. CDR3 amino acids: CASSRGIGNEKLFF. CDR3 DNA: TGTGCCAGTAGTCGCGGCATCGGGAATGAAAAACTGTTTTTT.

This clone was detected only a few times. The chain has TRBV12-3 or TRBV12-4 and TRBJ2-5, with TRBD2 matching 7 bases. V trimming: 11 bases; J trimming: 5 bases; junction bases outside the gene matches: 5. The CDR3 runs 11 residues. The CDR3 spells CASRRGETQYF. In DNA, the CDR3 is TGTGCCTCGAGGCGGGGGGAGACCCAGTACTTC.

This clone has only a few counts. The chain uses TRBV2 and TRBJ1-5, with 7 bases aligning to TRBD1. J lost 6 bases, V lost 7 bases, and 9 bases had no gene match. Germline loops: CDR1 SNHLY, CDR2 FYNNEI. This CDR3 contains 14 residues. The CDR3 DNA reads TGTGCCAGCAAGGGGGCGACGATGGGTCAGCCCCAGCATTTT. It specifies CASKGATMGQPQHF. Using reference TRBV2 and TRBJ1-5 for the parts outside the CDR3, the full variable domain is EPEVTQTPSHQVTQMGQEVILRCVPISNHLYFYWYRQILGQKVEFLVSFYNNEISEKSEIFDDQFSVERPDGSNFTLKIRSTKLEDSAMYFCASKGATMGQPQHFGDGTRLSIL.

A few counts support this clone. The J gene is TRBJ2-5, the V gene TRBV29-1; 7 bases agree with TRBD2. The CDR3 contains 17 residues. V shed 1 base and J 7 bases; nucleotides not matched to a gene: 18. CDR1 is SQVTM, CDR2 ANQGSEA, per germline. DNA for the CDR3: TGCAGCGTTGAAGGAGGGCCGGGACTACTTAGGTTGGGGACCCAGTACTTC. This sequence encodes CSVEGGPGLLRLGTQYF.

V and J are TRBV28 and TRBJ1-5; 7 bases line up with TRBD1. From germline, CDR1 is MDHEN and CDR2 SYDVKM. There are 17 residues in the CDR3. Trimming removed 5 bases from V and 0 bases from J; junction bases left unmatched: 10. The CDR3 nucleotides read TGTGCCAGCAGTGGGACAGCCGAGGAATATAGCAATCAGCCCCAGCATTTT. Residues: CASSGTAEEYSNQPQHF.

The chain is built from TRBV30 and TRBJ2-1; 7 positions agree with TRBD2. Germline trimming cut 0 bases from V and 8 bases from J; bases unmatched to any gene: 13. The length of the CDR3 is 16 residues. The germline CDR1 and CDR2 sequences are GTSNPN and SVGIG (reference sequence). Here the CDR3 reads CAWSVGTGGFLDEQFF. CDR3 bases: TGTGCCTGGAGTGTTGGTACGGGAGGCTTTCTCGATGAGCAGTTCTTC.

This CDR3 reads CASSVSAGADNTEAFF. The CDR3 DNA follows: TGTGCCAGCAGTGTTTCGGCAGGGGCTGATAATACTGAAGCTTTCTTT. The chain recombines TRBV2 with TRBJ1-1; tentative D call: TRBD1 (6 bases). CDR1 is SNHLY and CDR2 is FYNNEI in the germline V gene. V was clipped by 4 bases and J by 5 bases, with 20 bases between them. This CDR3 is 16 amino acids long.

The rearrangement joins TRBV25-1 to TRBJ2-5, with D perhaps matching TRBD1 (5 bases). V lost 6 bases and J lost 1, with 15 bases in between. Germline V lookup: CDR1 MGHDK, CDR2 SYGVNS. The CDR3 runs to 15 residues. This CDR3 reads CASSPVGLTQETQYF. The CDR3 coding sequence is TGTGCCAGCAGCCCTGTGGGGCTAACCCAAGAGACCCAGTACTTC.

J is TRBJ2-2 and V is TRBV7-6, with TRBD1 as a possible D gene (5 bases). There are 14 residues in the CDR3. V lost 3 bases and J 7 bases, leaving 12 bases between the germline ends. Germline CDR1 and CDR2: SGHVS and FNYEAQ. The CDR3 loop reads CASSFYSQGGELFF. The CDR3 DNA reads as TGTGCCAGCAGCTTTTATAGCCAGGGCGGGGAGCTGTTTTTT.

CDR3 amino acids: CSVGDARQAWRGEAFF. In DNA form, the CDR3 reads TGCAGCGTTGGAGATGCTAGGCAGGCCTGGAGGGGCGAAGCTTTCTTT. V is TRBV29-1 and J is TRBJ1-1, with TRBD1 as a possible D gene (5 bases). The CDR3 contains 16 residues. Germline assignment: CDR1 SQVTM and CDR2 ANQGSEA. V was pared by 4 bases and J by 8 bases, with 26 bases between.

The rearrangement links TRBV11-3 to TRBJ2-5; D is possibly TRBD1 (6 bases). Germline V gene lookup returns CDR1 SGHNT and CDR2 YENEEA. CDR3 size: 15 residues. The germline V and J ends were trimmed by 0 bases and 4 bases, with 12 bases remaining between them. The chain's CDR3 is CASSLDGTSIETQYF. CDR3 DNA: TGTGCCAGCAGCTTAGATGGGACATCTATAGAGACCCAGTACTTC. The full variable domain, completed using reference TRBV11-3 and TRBJ2-5, is EAGVVQSPRYKIIEKKQPVAFWCNPISGHNTLYWYLQNLGQGPELLIRYENEEAVDDSQLPKDRFSAERLKGVDSTLKIQPAELGDSAVYLCASSLDGTSIETQYFGPGTRLLVL.

A few counts support this clone. This chain uses TRBV19 with TRBJ1-5, with D unresolved. Looked up from germline, CDR1 is LNHDA and CDR2 is SQIVND (reference sequence). V was clipped by 7 bases and J by 5 bases, with 15 bases between them. This CDR3 contains 14 residues. CDR3 bases: TGTGCCAGTACCGCTCAGGATGGCCATCAGCCCCAGCATTTT. Translating it yields CASTAQDGHQPQHF.

This clone was detected a few times. The rearrangement uses TRBV2 and TRBJ1-1; D is possibly TRBD1 (6 bases). The CDR3 loop spans 13 amino acids. V gave up 5 bases and J gave up 2 bases, with 9 bases separating them. The V gene's germline CDR1 is SNHLY and CDR2 FYNNEI. The CDR3: CASSLTGNTEAFF. In nucleotides, the CDR3 is TGTGCCAGCAGTCTGACAGGTAACACTGAAGCTTTCTTT.

This chain links TRBV5-1 with TRBJ1-1, with 8 bases that match TRBD1. Germline CDR1 is SGHRS and CDR2 is YFSETQ. The CDR3 spans 14 residues. Germline trimming cut 6 bases from V and 2 bases from J; bases unmatched to any gene: 6. DNA for the CDR3: TGCGCCAGCAAACAGGGGGGTACTAACACTGAAGCTTTCTTT. Translated, it gives CASKQGGTNTEAFF. Filled out from reference TRBV5-1 and TRBJ1-1, the complete variable domain reads KAGVTQTPRYLIKTRGQQVTLSCSPISGHRSVSWYQQTPGQGLQFLFEYFSETQRNKGNFPGRFSGRQFSNSRSEMNVSTLELGDSALYLCASKQGGTNTEAFFGQGTRLTVV.

J is TRBJ2-1 and V is TRBV18, with 10 bases fitting TRBD1. Germline V lookup: CDR1 KGHSH, CDR2 LQKENI. Unmatched junction bases numbered 4, after V lost 2 bases and J lost 9 bases. This CDR3 region has 14 residues. The CDR3 DNA reads as TGTGCCAGCTCACCAAGACAGGGGGCTATTGAGCAGTTCTTC. Its translation is CASSPRQGAIEQFF.

The chain combines TRBV19 with TRBJ2-2; a weak D match, TRBD1 (5 bases). With 5 bases removed from V and 1 base from J, the gap between germline ends came to 11 bases. Germline V gene lookup returns CDR1 LNHDA and CDR2 SQIVND (reference sequence). CDR3 length: 15 residues. The CDR3 DNA reads as TGTGCCAGTAGTGAGAGGCAGGGGAACACCGGGGAGCTGTTTTTT. Translating gives CASSERQGNTGELFF.